This T cell receptor (beta chain) was captured in a study of vaccination and CD4 T cells after COVID-19. Study-level points and caveats: This study had few convalescent patients and no early post-infection samples.

As to treatment: approximately nine-day PBMC culture with coronavirus spike peptide pools or control peptides (ViraFEST assay). Researchers collected the unexposed donor's CD4+ T cells before the COVID-19 pandemic (2011-2018). Half the medium was exchanged for fresh IL-2 medium on days 3 and 7. The CDR3 is 15 amino acids. The V end was cut by 5 bases, the J end by 0 bases, with 11 bases between. Looked up from germline, CDR1 is SGHVS and CDR2 is FQNEAQ. As for this clonotype: Its antigen remains unknown.

The Oncomine TCR Beta short-read assay was what sequenced the DNA obtained from cultured CD4+ T cells. It was cultured CD4+ T cells from which genomic DNA was extracted. Via MiXCR, TCRdb re-called the PCR reads, giving one row per CDR3 protein. The table lists roughly 7,400 distinct CDR3 sequences, 45% to 55% of them singletons. The chain couples TRBV7-8 to TRBJ1-5; D ambiguous. Sequenced sample: CD4+ T cells from blood, cultured in vitro. The receptor comes from a human donor in good health. CDR3 protein: CASSPSGNSNQPQHF. DNA of the CDR3: TGTGCCAGCAGCCCATCGGGTAATAGCAATCAGCCCCAGCATTTT.